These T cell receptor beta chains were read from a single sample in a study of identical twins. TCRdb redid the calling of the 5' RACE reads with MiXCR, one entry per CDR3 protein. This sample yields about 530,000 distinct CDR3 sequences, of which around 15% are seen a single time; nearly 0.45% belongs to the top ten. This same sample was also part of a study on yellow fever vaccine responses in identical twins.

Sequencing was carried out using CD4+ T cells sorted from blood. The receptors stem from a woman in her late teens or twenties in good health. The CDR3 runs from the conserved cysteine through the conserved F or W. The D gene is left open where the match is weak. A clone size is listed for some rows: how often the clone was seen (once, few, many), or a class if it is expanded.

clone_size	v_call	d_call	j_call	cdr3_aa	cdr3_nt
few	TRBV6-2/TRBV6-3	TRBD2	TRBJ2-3	CASRLAGATQYF	TGTGCCAGCCGGCTAGCGGGAGCTACGCAGTATTTT
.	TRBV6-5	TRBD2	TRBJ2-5	CASSYGLAGGIQETQYF	TGTGCCAGCAGTTACGGCCTAGCGGGGGGGATCCAAGAGACCCAGTACTTC
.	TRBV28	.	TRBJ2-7	CASSQGNYEQYF	TGTGCCAGCAGTCAAGGGAACTACGAGCAGTACTTC
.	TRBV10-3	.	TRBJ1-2	CAISELEGLNYGYTF	TGTGCCATCAGTGAGTTGGAAGGGCTTAACTATGGCTACACCTTC
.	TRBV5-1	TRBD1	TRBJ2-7	CASSTGQETYEQYF	TGCGCCAGCAGCACGGGACAGGAGACCTACGAGCAGTACTTC
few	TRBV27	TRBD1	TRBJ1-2	CASGIGDRVEGYTF	TGTGCCAGCGGGATTGGTGACAGGGTAGAAGGCTACACCTTC
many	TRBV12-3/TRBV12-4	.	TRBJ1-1	CASSPGTFGTEAFF	TGTGCCAGCAGCCCCGGGACGTTCGGCACTGAAGCTTTCTTT
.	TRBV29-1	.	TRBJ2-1	CSVGRGDEQFF	TGCAGCGTTGGGCGTGGTGATGAGCAGTTCTTC
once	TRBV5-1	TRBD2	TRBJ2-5	CASRGGLLAGTQYF	TGCGCCAGCCGTGGAGGGTTACTAGCGGGGACCCAGTACTTC
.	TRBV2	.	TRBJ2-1	CASSGAGTYNEQFF	TGTGCCAGCAGTGGAGCGGGCACCTACAATGAGCAGTTCTTC
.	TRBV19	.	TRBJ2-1	CASSPRTVEQFF	TGTGCCAGTAGTCCCCGGACAGTTGAGCAGTTCTTC
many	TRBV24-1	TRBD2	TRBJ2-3	CATSDFRASGSGSTDTQYF	TGTGCCACCAGTGATTTTCGGGCTAGCGGGAGCGGTTCGACAGATACGCAGTATTTT
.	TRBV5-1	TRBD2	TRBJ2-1	CASSLGLAGDEQFF	TGCGCCAGCAGCTTGGGACTAGCGGGGGATGAGCAGTTCTTC
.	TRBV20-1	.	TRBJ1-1	CSAFANTEAFF	TGCAGCGCTTTCGCGAACACTGAAGCTTTCTTT
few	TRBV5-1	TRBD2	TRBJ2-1	CASSLLQREGTQFF	TGCGCCAGCAGCTTATTGCAGCGGGAGGGAACTCAGTTCTTC
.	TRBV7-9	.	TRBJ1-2	CASSKVGYGYTF	TGTGCCAGCAGCAAAGTCGGCTATGGCTACACCTTC
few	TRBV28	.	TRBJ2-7	CASSFKTEQYF	TGTGCCAGCAGTTTTAAGACTGAGCAGTACTTC
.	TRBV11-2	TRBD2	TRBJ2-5	CASSVGGVAGNQETQYF	TGTGCCAGCAGCGTGGGTGGGGTAGCGGGAAACCAAGAGACCCAGTACTTC
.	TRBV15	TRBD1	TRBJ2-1	CATSRRQGTYNEQFF	TGTGCCACCAGCAGGAGACAGGGGACCTACAATGAGCAGTTCTTC
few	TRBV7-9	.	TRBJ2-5	CASSLGVVEKETQYF	TGTGCCAGCAGCTTAGGGGTTGTGGAAAAAGAGACCCAGTACTTC
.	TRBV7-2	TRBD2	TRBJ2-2	CASSRTSGGTGELFF	TGTGCCAGCAGCCGGACTAGCGGGGGTACCGGGGAGCTGTTTTTT
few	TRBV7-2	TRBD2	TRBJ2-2	CASSLGLAGVFAGELFF	TGTGCCAGCAGCTTGGGGCTAGCGGGAGTCTTCGCCGGGGAGCTGTTTTTT
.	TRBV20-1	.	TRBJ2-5	CSASRTMGDWETQYF	TGCAGTGCTAGCCGGACTATGGGGGATTGGGAGACCCAGTACTTC
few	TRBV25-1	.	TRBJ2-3	CATQTVGADTDTQYF	TGTGCCACCCAAACGGTAGGAGCGGACACAGATACGCAGTATTTT
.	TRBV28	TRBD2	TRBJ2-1	CASSPQAGGRLFVEFF	TGTGCCAGCAGTCCACAAGCGGGAGGGCGGTTATTCGTTGAGTTCTTC